These 23 T cell receptor beta chains originate from one sample sequenced in a study of CD8 T cells in Susac syndrome (dated by TCRdb to about 2019). The library was obtained by the immunoSEQ multiplex PCR assay. RNA was extracted using the RNeasy kit, and about 0.45 to 1 ug of the RNA was reverse transcribed with random hexamers. Using fastp at Q25 and MiXCR, TCRdb reprocessed the public reads and kept productive beta chains. Rows with one shared CDR3 protein collapse into an entry with the most common genes and DNA. For this sample the table gives roughly 400,000 distinct CDR3 sequences, of which about 85% were detected only once. In total, the top ten clones hold 0.09% to 0.15% of the sample. The sample consisted of CD8+ T cells from PBMCs. These receptors were taken from a human donor with multiple sclerosis.

The sample holds a few counts of this clonotype. The chain couples TRBV5-8 to TRBJ2-3; 9 nucleotides line up with TRBD1. Germline V CDR1 and CDR2: SGHTS, YDEGEE. The CDR3 is 15 amino acids. Trimming removed 4 bases from V and 0 bases from J; junction bases left unmatched: 3. CDR3 protein: CASSPGTGSTDTQYF. The CDR3 DNA follows: TGTGCCAGCAGCCCTGGGACAGGGAGCACAGATACGCAGTATTTT. Together with reference TRBV5-8 and TRBJ2-3, the CDR3 gives the full variable domain: EAGVTQSPTHLIKTRGQQATLRCSPISGHTSVYWYQQALGLGLQFLLWYDEGEERNRGNFPPRFSGRQFPNYSSELNVNALELEDSALYLCASSPGTGSTDTQYFGPGTRLTVL.

The J gene is TRBJ1-1, the V gene TRBV6-5; D ambiguous. Germline V gene sequence: CDR1 MNHEY, CDR2 SVGAGI. The V end was cut by 2 bases, the J end by 12 bases, with 10 bases between. This CDR3 is 11 amino acids long. This chain's CDR3 is CASSYGQVPFF. CDR3 coding DNA: TGTGCCAGCAGTTACGGTCAGGTACCTTTCTTT.

V gene TRBV27 combines with J gene TRBJ1-1; no clear D. The CDR3 has 16 residues. CDR1 is MNHEY, CDR2 SMNVEV, per germline (reference sequence). V dropped 1 base and J dropped 5 bases, with 17 bases sitting between them. In DNA, the CDR3 is TGTGCCAGCAGTTTATACTTCCACAGCTTGGGGACTGAAGCTTTCTTT. Encoded protein: CASSLYFHSLGTEAFF.

The chain recombines TRBV5-6 with TRBJ2-7, with D possibly being TRBD1 or TRBD2 (5 bases each). CDR3 length: 12 amino acids. Per germline, CDR1 SGHDT and CDR2 YYEEEE. V was pared by 2 bases and J by 4 bases, with 7 bases between. The CDR3 DNA is TGTGCCAGCAGCTTTTGGGGGTACGAGCAGTACTTC. Its translation is CASSFWGYEQYF. Together with reference TRBV5-6 and TRBJ2-7, the CDR3 gives the full variable domain: DAGVTQSPTHLIKTRGQQVTLRCSPKSGHDTVSWYQQALGQGPQFIFQYYEEEERQRGNFPDRFSGHQFPNYSSELNVNALLLGDSALYLCASSFWGYEQYFGPGTRLTVT.

V and J are TRBV27 and TRBJ2-7; 10 positions match TRBD1. This CDR3 contains 16 residues. V dropped 5 bases and J dropped 2; count of bases not matched to a gene: 9. CDR1 is MNHEY and CDR2 is SMNVEV in the germline V gene (reference sequence). The DNA of the CDR3 is TGTGCCAGCAGTCAGACAGGGGGCCTTAACACCTACGAGCAGTACTTC. Its translation is CASSQTGGLNTYEQYF.

The chain recombines TRBV5-1 with TRBJ2-3; the match to TRBD1 covers 9 bases. The junction had 3 bases not matched to a gene; V was cut back by 5 bases and J by 2 bases. The CDR3 runs to 14 residues. The germline CDR1 and CDR2 sequences are SGHRS and YFSETQ. CDR3 in amino acids: CASRDRGFTDTQYF. The CDR3 nucleotides read TGCGCCAGCAGGGACAGGGGCTTCACAGATACGCAGTATTTT.

V is TRBV5-1 and J is TRBJ2-7; 7 bases are a match to TRBD1. CDR1 SGHRS and CDR2 YFSETQ come from the germline V gene. The CDR3 totals 14 residues. Trimming at V came to 2 bases and at J to 7 bases, leaving 9 bases not matched to a gene. This CDR3 reads CASSFYPGGQEQYF. The CDR3 DNA is TGCGCCAGCAGCTTTTACCCAGGGGGTCAGGAGCAGTACTTC.

The CDR3 sequence: CASSPEAVDEQFF. The DNA for the CDR3 is TGTGCCAGCAGCCCGGAGGCTGTCGATGAGCAGTTCTTC. The chain joins TRBV3-1 to TRBJ2-1, with D possibly being TRBD2 (5 bases). The V gene lost 4 bases and the J gene lost 8 bases, with 12 bases spanning the gap. Germline CDR1 LGHDT, CDR2 YNNKEL (reference sequence). CDR3 size: 13 residues.

V gene TRBV18 combines with J gene TRBJ1-1; no reliable D call. In germline, CDR1 is KGHSH, CDR2 LQKENI. Trimming left V 6 bases short and J 4 bases short, with 12 bases between. The CDR3 sequence is 13 residues long. CDR3 protein: CASSRESGTEAFF. CDR3 sequence (DNA): TGTGCCAGCTCCCGGGAGTCGGGCACTGAAGCTTTCTTT.

The V call is TRBV6-4, the J call TRBJ2-1; D remains unclear. From germline, CDR1 is MRHNA and CDR2 SNTAGT. The CDR3 length is 13 residues. The V gene lost 5 bases and the J gene lost 2 bases, with 7 bases spanning the gap. The DNA of the CDR3 is TGTGCCAGCAGTCCACACCCCTACAATGAGCAGTTCTTC. This gives the protein CASSPHPYNEQFF.

The chain has TRBV5-1 and TRBJ2-1, with D possibly matching TRBD2 (6 bases). The CDR3 contains 15 residues. CDR1 and CDR2 (germline): SGHRS, YFSETQ. With 4 bases removed from V and 7 bases from J, the gap between germline ends came to 18 bases. The chain's CDR3 is CASSPPGSGRNEQFF. The CDR3, as DNA: TGCGCCAGCAGCCCACCGGGAAGCGGGCGGAATGAGCAGTTCTTC. Together with reference TRBV5-1 and TRBJ2-1, the CDR3 gives the full variable domain: KAGVTQTPRYLIKTRGQQVTLSCSPISGHRSVSWYQQTPGQGLQFLFEYFSETQRNKGNFPGRFSGRQFSNSRSEMNVSTLELGDSALYLCASSPPGSGRNEQFFGPGTRLTVL.

J is TRBJ2-1 and V is TRBV28; 7 bases are shared with TRBD2. This CDR3 region has 16 residues. J lost 8 bases, V lost 6 bases, and 16 bases had no gene match. Germline CDR1 reads MDHEN; CDR2 reads SYDVKM. The CDR3 coding sequence is TGTGCCAGCAGATTTCCCAGGGAGGGGAGTGGGGATGAGCAGTTCTTC. Protein product: CASRFPREGSGDEQFF.

V gene TRBV27 combines with J gene TRBJ1-5; 7 bases match TRBD1. V was pared by 3 bases and J by 5 bases, with 4 bases of the junction left unmatched. Germline assignment: CDR1 MNHEY and CDR2 SMNVEV (reference sequence). This CDR3 has 14 amino acids. Here the CDR3 reads CASSFGQDHQPQHF. The CDR3 DNA reads TGTGCCAGCAGTTTTGGACAGGACCATCAGCCCCAGCATTTT.

The V gene is TRBV29-1, the J gene TRBJ2-4; 7 positions match TRBD1. The CDR3 extends over 13 amino acids. Germline-derived CDR1 and CDR2 are SQVTM and ANQGSEA. After removal of 4 bases from V and 5 bases from J, the junction contained 5 bases not matched to a gene. The CDR3 nucleotides read TGCAGCGTTGTAAGGGACAGTGAAAACATTCAGTACTTC. This encodes CSVVRDSENIQYF.

The chain is built from TRBV27 and TRBJ1-5; TRBD1 matches 7 bases. This CDR3 is built from 15 residues. Per germline, CDR1 MNHEY and CDR2 SMNVEV (reference sequence). V shed 5 bases, J shed 5 bases, and the junction held 9 bases outside the gene matches. The CDR3 nucleotides read TGTGCCAGCAGTAACGGACAGGTTCCCCATCAGCCCCAGCATTTT. It codes for CASSNGQVPHQPQHF.

This clonotype was counted a few times. The rearrangement links TRBV6-1 to TRBJ2-7, with D perhaps matching TRBD2 (5 bases). The V gene lost 7 bases and the J gene lost 1 base, with 17 bases spanning the gap. CDR1 is MNHNS and CDR2 is SASEGT in the germline V gene. CDR3 length equals 15 residues. For the CDR3, the DNA is TGTGCCAGCATTCGGACGGTGGACTCTTCCTACGAGCAGTACTTC. As protein: CASIRTVDSSYEQYF.

The chain recombines TRBV27 with TRBJ2-1; tentative D call: TRBD1 (6 bases). V lost 2 bases and J 4 bases, leaving 15 bases between the germline ends. The CDR3 spans 16 residues. Germline lookup yields CDR1 MNHEY and CDR2 SMNVEV (reference sequence). The DNA of the CDR3 is TGTGCCAGCAGTTTAGGTAGGGCAGGGGCATACAATGAGCAGTTCTTC. Encoded protein: CASSLGRAGAYNEQFF.

The chain recombines TRBV27 with TRBJ1-6; the D is unclear. This CDR3 is 14 amino acids long. CDR1 and CDR2 from the germline V gene are MNHEY and SMNVEV (reference sequence). Between the trimmed V and J ends, which lost 6 bases and 14 bases, there was a span of 20 bases. The CDR3 spells CASSLSSPLASLHF. The CDR3 coding sequence is TGTGCCAGCAGCCTCTCCAGCCCTCTCGCGTCCCTCCACTTT.

The V call is TRBV4-1, the J call TRBJ2-7; the D gene is possibly TRBD1 (6 bases). Trimming pared 1 base from V and 1 base from J, leaving 14 bases between. The germline gives CDR1 MGHRA, CDR2 YSYEKL. The CDR3 loop spans 16 amino acids. As DNA, the CDR3 is TGCGCCAGCAGCCAAGCCTCCGGGACAATGTCCTACGAGCAGTACTTC. As protein: CASSQASGTMSYEQYF.

The genes are TRBV4-2 and TRBJ2-2, with D possibly TRBD2 on 5 matching bases. Looked up from germline, CDR1 is LGHNA and CDR2 is YNFKEQ. Trimming shortened V by 0 bases and J by 0 bases, and 20 bases separated the two germline ends. There are 20 residues in the CDR3. The CDR3, as DNA: TGTGCCAGCAGCCAAGACCCCCATCGACGGGAACATGCGAACACCGGGGAGCTGTTTTTT. Protein sequence: CASSQDPHRREHANTGELFF.

The chain links TRBV11-2 to TRBJ1-2; TRBD1 matches at 7 bases. The V gene's germline CDR1 is SGHAT and CDR2 FQNNGV. The trim removed 0 bases at V and 4 bases at J, leaving 5 bases unmatched. CDR3 size: 15 residues. The CDR3 loop is CASSLDPTGSYGYTF. The CDR3 DNA reads TGTGCCAGCAGCTTAGATCCGACAGGGAGCTATGGCTACACCTTC.

This chain links TRBV5-4 with TRBJ2-1; possibly TRBD2 for D (6 bases). Germline CDR1 and CDR2: SGHNT and YYREEE (reference sequence). Between the trimmed V and J ends, which lost 4 bases and 3 bases, there was a span of 11 bases. The CDR3 is made up of 14 amino acids. The CDR3 loop reads CASSGDLHYNEQFF. The CDR3 nucleotides read TGTGCCAGCAGCGGGGACTTGCACTACAATGAGCAGTTCTTC.

In its sample, this clonotype was seen a few times. Its ends do not fully match the called genes, so a read error is possible. The rearrangement links TRBV20-1 to TRBJ2-3; D call uncertain. The CDR3 spans 15 residues. Per germline, CDR1 DFQATT and CDR2 SNEGSKA (reference sequence). In nucleotides, the CDR3 is TGTAGTGCTAGAGATTCTAGGAGAGGCACAGATACGCAGTATTTT. It codes for CSARDSRRGTDTQYF.